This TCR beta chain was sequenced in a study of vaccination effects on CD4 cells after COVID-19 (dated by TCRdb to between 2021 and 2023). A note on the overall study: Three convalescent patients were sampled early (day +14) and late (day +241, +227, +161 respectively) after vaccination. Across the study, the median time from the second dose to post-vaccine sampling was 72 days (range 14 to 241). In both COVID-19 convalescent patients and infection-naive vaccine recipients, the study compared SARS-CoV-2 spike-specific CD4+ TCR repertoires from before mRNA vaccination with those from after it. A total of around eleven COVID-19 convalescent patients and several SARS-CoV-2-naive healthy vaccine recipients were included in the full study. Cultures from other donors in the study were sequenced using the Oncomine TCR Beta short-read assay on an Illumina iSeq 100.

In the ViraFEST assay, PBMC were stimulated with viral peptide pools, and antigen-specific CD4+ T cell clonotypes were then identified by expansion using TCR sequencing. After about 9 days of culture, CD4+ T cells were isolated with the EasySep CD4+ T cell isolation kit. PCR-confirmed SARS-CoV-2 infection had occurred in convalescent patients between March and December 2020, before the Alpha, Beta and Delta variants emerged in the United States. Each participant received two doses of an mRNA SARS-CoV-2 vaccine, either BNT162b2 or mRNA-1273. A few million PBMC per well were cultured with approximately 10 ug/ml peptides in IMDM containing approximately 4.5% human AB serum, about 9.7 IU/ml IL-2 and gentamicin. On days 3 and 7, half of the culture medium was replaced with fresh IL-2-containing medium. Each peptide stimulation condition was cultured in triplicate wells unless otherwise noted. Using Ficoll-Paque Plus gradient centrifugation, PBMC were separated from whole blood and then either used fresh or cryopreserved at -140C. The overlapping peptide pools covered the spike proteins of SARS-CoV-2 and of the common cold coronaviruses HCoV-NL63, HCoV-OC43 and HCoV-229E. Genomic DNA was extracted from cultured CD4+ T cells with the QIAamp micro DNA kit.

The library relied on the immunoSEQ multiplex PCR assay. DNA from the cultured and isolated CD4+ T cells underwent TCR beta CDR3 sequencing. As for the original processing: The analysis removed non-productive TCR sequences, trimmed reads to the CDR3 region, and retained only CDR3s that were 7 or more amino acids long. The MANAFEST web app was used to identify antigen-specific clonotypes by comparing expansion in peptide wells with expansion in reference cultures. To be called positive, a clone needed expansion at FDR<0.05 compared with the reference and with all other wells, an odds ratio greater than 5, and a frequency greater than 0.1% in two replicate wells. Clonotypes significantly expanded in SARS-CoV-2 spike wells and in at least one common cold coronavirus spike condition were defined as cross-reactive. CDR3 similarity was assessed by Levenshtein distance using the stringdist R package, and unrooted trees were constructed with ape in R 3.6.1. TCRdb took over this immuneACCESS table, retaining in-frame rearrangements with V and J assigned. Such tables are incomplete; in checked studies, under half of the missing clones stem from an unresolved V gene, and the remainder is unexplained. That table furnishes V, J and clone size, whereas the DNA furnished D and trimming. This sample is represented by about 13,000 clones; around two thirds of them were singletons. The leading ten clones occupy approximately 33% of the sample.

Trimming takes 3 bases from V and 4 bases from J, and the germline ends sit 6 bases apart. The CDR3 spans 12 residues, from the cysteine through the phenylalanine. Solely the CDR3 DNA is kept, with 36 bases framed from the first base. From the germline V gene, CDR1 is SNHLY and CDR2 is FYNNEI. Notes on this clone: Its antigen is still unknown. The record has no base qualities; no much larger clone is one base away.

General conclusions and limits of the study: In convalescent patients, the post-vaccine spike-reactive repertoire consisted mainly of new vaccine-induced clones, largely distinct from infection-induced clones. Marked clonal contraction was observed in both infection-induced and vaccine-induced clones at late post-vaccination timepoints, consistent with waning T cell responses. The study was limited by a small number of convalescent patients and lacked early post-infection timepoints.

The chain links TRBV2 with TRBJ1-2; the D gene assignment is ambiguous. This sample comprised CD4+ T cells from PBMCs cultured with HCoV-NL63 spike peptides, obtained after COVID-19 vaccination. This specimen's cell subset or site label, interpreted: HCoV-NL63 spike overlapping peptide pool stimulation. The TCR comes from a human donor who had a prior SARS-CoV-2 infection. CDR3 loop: CASSDEGYGYTF. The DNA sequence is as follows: TGTGCCAGCAGTGATGAGGGCTATGGCTACACCTTC.